The clone carrying this T cell receptor beta chain was observed a single time. There were likely unrecorded immune exposures, though donors were nominally healthy when sampled. Germline CDR1 and CDR2: SGHDT and YYEEEE. The CDR3 has 13 amino acids. These data come from a study of cytomegalovirus exposure and HLA in healthy donors. Use of 60 Vbeta and 13 Jbeta primers characterized the PCR. TCRdb's copy holds only in-frame clones and misses some; the assay was immunoSEQ multiplex PCR. The data hold tens of thousands of clones, with roughly 80% observed a single time. The sequenced sample consisted of PBMCs. The V gene is TRBV5-6, the J gene TRBJ2-5; D is possibly TRBD1 (5 bases). Near its end, the DNA agrees better with TRBJ2-7, so the J call may be wrong. This receptor was identified in a young woman in good health and CMV-seronegative. The CDR3 spells CASSRTITYEQYF. For the CDR3, the DNA is TGTGCCAGCAGCAGGACAATTACCTACGAGCAGTACTTC.